This TCR beta chain was sequenced for a study of T cell responses to AZD1222 COVID-19 vaccine. Overall study results and limits: The number of AZD1222 recipients seropositive at baseline was only five or six. Donors were mostly white British, more females; clonal diversity possibly underestimated.

Using immunoSEQ multiplex PCR, the repertoire was profiled, and TCRdb retains in-frame clones only, with some absent. Of roughly 120,000 clones in the sample, roughly 87% were seen once. A note on this clone: Its target is unknown.

CDR1 PRHDT and CDR2 FYEKMQ come from the germline V gene (reference sequence). This CDR3 region has 14 residues. The trim removed 5 bases at V and 3 bases at J, leaving 2 bases unmatched. The rearrangement joins TRBV13 to TRBJ2-2, with 8 bases lining up with TRBD2. This TCR derives from an adult in good health. The starting material was peripheral blood, obtained on day 0 of MenACWY control vaccination. The CDR3 reads CASSRGGYTGELFF. For the CDR3, the DNA is TGTGCCAGCAGCCGGGGGGGCTACACCGGGGAGCTGTTTTTT. The full variable domain, completed using reference TRBV13 and TRBJ2-2, is AAGVIQSPRHLIKEKRETATLKCYPIPRHDTVYWYQQGPGQDPQFLISFYEKMQSDKGSIPDRFSAQQFSDYHSELNMSSLELGDSALYFCASSRGGYTGELFFGEGSRLTVL.